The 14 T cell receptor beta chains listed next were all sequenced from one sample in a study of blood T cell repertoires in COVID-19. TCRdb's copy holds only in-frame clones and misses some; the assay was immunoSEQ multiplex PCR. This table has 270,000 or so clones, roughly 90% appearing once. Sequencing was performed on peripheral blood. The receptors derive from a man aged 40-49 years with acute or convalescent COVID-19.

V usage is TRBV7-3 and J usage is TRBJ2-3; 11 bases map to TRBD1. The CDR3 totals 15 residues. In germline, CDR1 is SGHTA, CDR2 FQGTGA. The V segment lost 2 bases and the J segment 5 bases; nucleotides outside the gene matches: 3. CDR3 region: CASSLGQGAGDTQYF. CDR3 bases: TGTGCCAGCAGCTTAGGACAGGGGGCGGGAGATACGCAGTATTTT. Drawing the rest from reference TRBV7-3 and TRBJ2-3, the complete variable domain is GAGVSQTPSNKVTEKGKYVELRCDPISGHTALYWYRQSLGQGPEFLIYFQGTGAADDSGLPNDRFFAVRPEGSVSTLKIQRTERGDSAVYLCASSLGQGAGDTQYFGPGTRLTVL.

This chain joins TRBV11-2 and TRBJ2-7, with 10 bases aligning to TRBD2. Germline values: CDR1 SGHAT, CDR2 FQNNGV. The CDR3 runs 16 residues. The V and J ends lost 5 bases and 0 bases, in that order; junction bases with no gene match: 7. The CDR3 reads CASSVDSGGLSYEQYF. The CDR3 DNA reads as TGTGCCAGCAGCGTCGATAGCGGGGGGCTCTCCTACGAGCAGTACTTC.

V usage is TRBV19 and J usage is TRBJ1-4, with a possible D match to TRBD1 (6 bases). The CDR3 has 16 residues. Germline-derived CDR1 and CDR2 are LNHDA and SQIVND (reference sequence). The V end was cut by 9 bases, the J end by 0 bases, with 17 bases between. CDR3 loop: CASLDRLDPTNEKLFF. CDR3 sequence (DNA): TGTGCCAGCCTGGACAGATTAGACCCAACTAATGAAAAACTGTTTTTT.

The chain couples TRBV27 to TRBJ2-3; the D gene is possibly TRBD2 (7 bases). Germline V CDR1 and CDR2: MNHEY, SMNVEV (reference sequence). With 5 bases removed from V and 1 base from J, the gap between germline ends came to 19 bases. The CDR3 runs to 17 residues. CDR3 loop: CASSQWGGRRGTDTQYF. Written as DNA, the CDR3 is TGTGCCAGCAGTCAATGGGGGGGGCGAAGAGGCACAGATACGCAGTATTTT.

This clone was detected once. The CDR3 here is CAIMSVGQGMNTEAFF. The CDR3 nucleotides are TGTGCCATCATGAGCGTAGGGCAGGGCATGAACACTGAAGCTTTCTTT. The rearrangement joins TRBV10-3 to TRBJ1-1; tentatively, D is TRBD1 (5 bases). This CDR3 has 16 amino acids. Germline V gives CDR1 ENHRY, CDR2 SYGVKD. V was cut by 7 bases and J by 0 bases, with 18 bases left in between.

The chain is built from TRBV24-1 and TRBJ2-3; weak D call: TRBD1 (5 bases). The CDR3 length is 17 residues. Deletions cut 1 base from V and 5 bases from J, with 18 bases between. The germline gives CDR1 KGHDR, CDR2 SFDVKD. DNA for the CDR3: TGTGCCACCAGTGATTTCCCAGGAAGGGGCCTATTAGATACGCAGTATTTT. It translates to CATSDFPGRGLLDTQYF.

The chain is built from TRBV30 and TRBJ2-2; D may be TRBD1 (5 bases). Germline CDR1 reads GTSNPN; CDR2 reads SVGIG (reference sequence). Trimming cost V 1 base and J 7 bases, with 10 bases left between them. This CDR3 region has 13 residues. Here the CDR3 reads CAWSGQRNGELFF. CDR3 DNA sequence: TGTGCCTGGAGTGGACAGAGGAACGGGGAGCTGTTTTTT.

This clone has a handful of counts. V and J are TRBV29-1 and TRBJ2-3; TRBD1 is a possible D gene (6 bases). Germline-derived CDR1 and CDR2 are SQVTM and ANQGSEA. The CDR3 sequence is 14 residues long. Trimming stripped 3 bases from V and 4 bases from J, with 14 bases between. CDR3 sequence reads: CSVDPATGADTQYF. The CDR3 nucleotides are TGCAGCGTTGACCCCGCGACAGGAGCAGATACGCAGTATTTT.

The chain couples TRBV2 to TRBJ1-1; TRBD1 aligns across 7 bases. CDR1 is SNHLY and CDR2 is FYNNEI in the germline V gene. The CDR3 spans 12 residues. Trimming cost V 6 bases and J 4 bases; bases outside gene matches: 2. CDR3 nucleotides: TGTGCCAGCAGGCAGGGGGTCACTGAAGCTTTCTTT. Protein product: CASRQGVTEAFF.

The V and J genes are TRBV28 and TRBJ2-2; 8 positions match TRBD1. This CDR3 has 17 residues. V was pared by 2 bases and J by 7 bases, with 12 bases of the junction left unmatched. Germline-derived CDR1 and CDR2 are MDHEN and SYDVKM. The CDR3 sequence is CASSLPGGQGSIGELFF. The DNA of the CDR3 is TGTGCCAGCAGTTTACCCGGTGGACAGGGATCAATCGGGGAGCTGTTTTTT.

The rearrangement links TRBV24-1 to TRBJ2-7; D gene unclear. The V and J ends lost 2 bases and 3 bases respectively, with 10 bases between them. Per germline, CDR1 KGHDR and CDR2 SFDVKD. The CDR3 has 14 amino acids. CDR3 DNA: TGTGCCACCAGTGATTCAAGAGATTTCTACGAGCAGTACTTC. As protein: CATSDSRDFYEQYF.

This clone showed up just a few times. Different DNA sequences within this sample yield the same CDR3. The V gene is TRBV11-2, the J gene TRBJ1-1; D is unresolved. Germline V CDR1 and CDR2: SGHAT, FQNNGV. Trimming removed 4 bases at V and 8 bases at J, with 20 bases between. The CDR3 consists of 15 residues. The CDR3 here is CASSSLTGNEAEAFF. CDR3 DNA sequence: TGTGCCAGCAGCTCTCTGACCGGGAATGAGGCGGAAGCTTTCTTT.

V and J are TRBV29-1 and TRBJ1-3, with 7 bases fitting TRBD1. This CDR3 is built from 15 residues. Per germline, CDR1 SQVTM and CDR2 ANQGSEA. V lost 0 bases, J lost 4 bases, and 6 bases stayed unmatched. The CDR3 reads CSVEDLRQGGNTIYF. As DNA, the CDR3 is TGCAGCGTTGAAGATCTAAGACAGGGCGGAAACACCATATATTTT.

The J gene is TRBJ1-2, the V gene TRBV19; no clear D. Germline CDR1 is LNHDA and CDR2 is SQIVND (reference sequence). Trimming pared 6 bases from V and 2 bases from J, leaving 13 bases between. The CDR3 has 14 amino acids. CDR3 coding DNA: TGTGCCAGTAGCCTAGGAGCTACGAACTATGGCTACACCTTC. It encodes CASSLGATNYGYTF.